This T cell receptor (beta chain) was found in a study of control samples from healthy donors and cancer patients. This CDR3 has 16 amino acids. V was clipped by 11 bases and J by 0 bases; unmatched bases: 8. Germline-derived CDR1 and CDR2 are LNHDA and SQIVND (reference sequence). This table comes from immunoSEQ multiplex PCR, and its TCRdb copy is limited to in-frame clones, with some not included. The data contain about 94,000 clones, about nine tenths of them seen just once; the ten biggest clones take up roughly 3.4%. The sequence was collected from a woman in her late teens or twenties in good health. The chain links TRBV19 to TRBJ2-5, with TRBD2 matching 14 bases. Sequencing was performed on blood. The CDR3 DNA sequence: TGTGCCGGACTAGCGGGGGGACGTAAAAACCAAGAGACCCAGTACTTC. Encoded protein: CAGLAGGRKNQETQYF.